This T cell receptor beta chain is drawn from a study of CD8 T cells in Susac syndrome. Controls comprised healthy donors matched for age and sex. Isolation of CD8+ and CD4+ T cells was performed negatively, whereas enrichment of TEMRA cells was done by FACS. This clonotype was seen just once. With random hexamers, roughly 0.45 to 1 ug RNA was reverse transcribed. TCRdb ran MiXCR on the immunoSEQ multiplex PCR reads and lists one entry per CDR3 protein. This table has some 180,000 distinct CDR3 sequences, around 93% appearing once. V trimming: 6 bases; J trimming: 9 bases; junction bases outside the gene matches: 13. CDR3 length: 16 amino acids. The germline V gene has CDR1 SGHTA and CDR2 FQGNSA.

This receptor was identified in a human donor in good health. This chain connects TRBV7-2 to TRBJ2-7; 14 bases map to TRBD2. The sample consisted of CD4+ T cells from PBMCs. CDR3 loop: CASSFRGLAGEQGQYF. CDR3 bases: TGTGCCAGCAGTTTTAGGGGACTAGCGGGGGAACAGGGGCAGTACTTC.